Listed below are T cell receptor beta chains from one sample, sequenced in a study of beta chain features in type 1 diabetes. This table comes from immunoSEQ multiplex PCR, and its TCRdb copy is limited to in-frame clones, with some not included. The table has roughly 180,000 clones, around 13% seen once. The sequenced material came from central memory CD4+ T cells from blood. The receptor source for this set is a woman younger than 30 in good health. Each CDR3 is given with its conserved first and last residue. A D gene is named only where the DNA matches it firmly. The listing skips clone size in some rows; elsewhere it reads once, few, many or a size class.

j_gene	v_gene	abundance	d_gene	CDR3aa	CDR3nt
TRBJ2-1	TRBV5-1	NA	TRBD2	CASSSHLTSESSYNEQFF	TGCGCCAGCAGCTCCCACCTCACTAGCGAATCTTCCTACAATGAGCAGTTCTTC
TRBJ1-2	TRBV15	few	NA	CATRRESANGNYGYTF	TGTGCCACCAGGAGGGAGTCGGCGAACGGTAACTATGGCTACACCTTC
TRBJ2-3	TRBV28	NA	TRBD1	CASSSPPGQGPTDTQYF	TGTGCCAGCAGTTCCCCCCCGGGACAGGGACCCACAGATACGCAGTATTTT
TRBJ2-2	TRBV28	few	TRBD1	CASSSFRGTGELFF	TGTGCCAGCAGTTCGTTCAGGGGGACCGGGGAGCTGTTTTTT
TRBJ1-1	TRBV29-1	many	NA	CSAGLRGAEAFF	TGCAGCGCGGGCCTTCGGGGAGCTGAAGCTTTCTTT
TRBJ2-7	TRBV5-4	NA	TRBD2	CASSPAGAREGLQYF	TGTGCCAGCAGCCCTGCTGGTGCGCGGGAGGGACTGCAGTACTTC
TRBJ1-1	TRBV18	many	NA	CASSVSTSGAGNTEAFF	TGTGCCAGCTCCGTTTCCACGTCAGGGGCTGGGAACACTGAAGCTTTCTTT
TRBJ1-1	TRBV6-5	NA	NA	CASSYGAGDTEAFF	TGTGCCAGCAGTTACGGAGCAGGGGACACTGAAGCTTTCTTT
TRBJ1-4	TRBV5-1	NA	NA	CASSPTKATNEKLFF	TGCGCCAGCAGCCCGACAAAAGCAACTAATGAAAAACTGTTTTTT
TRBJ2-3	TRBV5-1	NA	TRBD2	CASSPPGLAGEGTQYF	TGCGCCAGCAGCCCCCCGGGACTAGCGGGAGAGGGTACGCAGTATTTT
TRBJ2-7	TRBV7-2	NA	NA	CASSYRGSPYEQYF	TGTGCCAGCAGTTATCGGGGGTCCCCCTACGAGCAGTACTTC
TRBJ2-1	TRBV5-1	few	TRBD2	CASSSQGTSGGDEQFF	TGCGCCAGCAGCTCACAGGGGACTAGCGGGGGCGATGAGCAGTTCTTC
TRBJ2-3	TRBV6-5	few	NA	CASSYSRSTDTQYF	TGTGCCAGCAGTTACTCTAGATCCACAGATACGCAGTATTTT
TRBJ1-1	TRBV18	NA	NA	CASSPPGRGTEAFF	TGTGCCAGCTCACCACCGGGAAGGGGCACTGAAGCTTTCTTT
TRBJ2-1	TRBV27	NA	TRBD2	CASSQGTSGRTYNEQFF	TGTGCCAGCAGTCAAGGGACTAGCGGGAGGACCTACAATGAGCAGTTCTTC
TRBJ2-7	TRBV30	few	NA	CAWSLDRYEQYF	TGTGCCTGGAGCCTAGACAGGTACGAGCAGTACTTC
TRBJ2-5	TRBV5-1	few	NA	CASSLDSGQETQYF	TGCGCCAGCAGCTTGGACAGCGGACAAGAGACCCAGTACTTC
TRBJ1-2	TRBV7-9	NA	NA	CASRLESGGYTF	TGTGCCAGCAGGTTGGAATCGGGTGGCTACACCTTC
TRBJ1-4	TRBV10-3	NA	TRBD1	CASRDRGNEKLFF	TGTGCCTCCCGGGACAGAGGGAATGAAAAACTGTTTTTT
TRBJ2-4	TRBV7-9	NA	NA	CASSSGHVAKNIQYF	TGTGCCAGCAGCTCCGGACACGTAGCCAAAAACATTCAGTACTTC
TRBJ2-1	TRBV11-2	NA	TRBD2	CASSFSGSSDEQFF	TGTGCCAGCAGCTTTAGCGGGAGTAGCGATGAGCAGTTCTTC
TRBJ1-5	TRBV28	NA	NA	CASSLGGRVDQPQHF	TGTGCCAGCAGTTTAGGGGGCAGGGTCGATCAGCCCCAGCATTTT
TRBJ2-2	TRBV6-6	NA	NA	CASRFGQNTGELFF	TGTGCCAGCAGATTCGGACAGAACACCGGGGAGCTGTTTTTT
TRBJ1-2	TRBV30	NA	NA	CAWSKFSGGYTF	TGTGCCTGGAGTAAATTCTCCGGTGGCTACACCTTC
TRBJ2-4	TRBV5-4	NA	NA	CASSSYGVAKNIQYF	TGTGCCAGCAGCTCCTACGGGGTAGCCAAAAACATTCAGTACTTC
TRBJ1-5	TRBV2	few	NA	CASSEPGEGGNQPQHF	TGTGCCAGCAGTGAACCGGGGGAGGGGGGCAATCAGCCCCAGCATTTT
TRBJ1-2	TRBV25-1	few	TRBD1	CASSESLGQGYGYTF	TGTGCCAGCAGTGAATCCCTGGGACAGGGGTATGGCTACACCTTC
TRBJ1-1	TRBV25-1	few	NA	CASSGRTMNTEAFF	TGTGCCAGCAGTGGACGGACTATGAACACTGAAGCTTTCTTT
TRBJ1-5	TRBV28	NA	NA	CASSSTTVTYF	TGTGCCAGCAGTTCCACGACAGTCACATATTTT
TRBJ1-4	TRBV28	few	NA	CASSPPRGTTIGEKLFF	TGTGCCAGCAGCCCGCCGCGTGGGACAACAATAGGTGAAAAACTGTTTTTT
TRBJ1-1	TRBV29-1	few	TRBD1	CSVEATGDTEAFF	TGCAGCGTTGAGGCTACAGGGGACACTGAAGCTTTCTTT
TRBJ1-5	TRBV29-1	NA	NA	CSVGLQGRDQPQHF	TGCAGCGTTGGTCTCCAGGGCCGCGATCAGCCCCAGCATTTT
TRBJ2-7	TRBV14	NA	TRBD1	CASSQNRQGGQYF	TGTGCCAGCAGCCAGAATCGACAGGGCGGGCAGTACTTC
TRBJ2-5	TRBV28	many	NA	CASTLTGTSRKTQYF	TGTGCCAGCACCCTAACGGGAACCTCTAGAAAGACCCAGTACTTC
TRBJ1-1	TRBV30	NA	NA	CAWSVEEYTEAFF	TGTGCCTGGAGTGTAGAAGAGTACACTGAAGCTTTCTTT
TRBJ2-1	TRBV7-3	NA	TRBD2	CASSLWTSASNEQFF	TGTGCCAGCAGCTTATGGACTAGCGCCTCCAATGAGCAGTTCTTC
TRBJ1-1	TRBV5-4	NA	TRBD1	CASSSDRGTEAFF	TGTGCCAGCAGCTCCGACAGGGGCACTGAAGCTTTCTTT
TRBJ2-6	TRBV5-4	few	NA	CASSRQASGANVLTF	TGTGCCAGCAGTCGTCAGGCTTCTGGGGCCAACGTCCTGACTTTC
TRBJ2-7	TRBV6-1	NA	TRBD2	CASSALGGYEQYF	TGTGCCAGCAGTGCCCTGGGGGGGTACGAGCAGTACTTC
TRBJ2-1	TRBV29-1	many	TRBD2	CSFGLARSYNEQFF	TGCAGCTTCGGACTAGCTCGGTCCTACAATGAGCAGTTCTTC
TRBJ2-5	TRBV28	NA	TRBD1	CASSLFRRDRGRETQYF	TGTGCCAGCAGTTTATTTCGACGGGACAGGGGCCGGGAGACCCAGTACTTC
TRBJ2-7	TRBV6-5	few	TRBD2	CASSSTGTSSGEQYF	TGTGCCAGCAGTTCAACCGGGACTAGCTCAGGCGAGCAGTACTTC
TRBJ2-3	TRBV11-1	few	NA	CASREESDTQYF	TGTGCCAGTCGTGAGGAATCAGATACGCAGTATTTT
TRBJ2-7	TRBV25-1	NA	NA	CASSEWGGNPYEQYF	TGTGCCAGCAGTGAATGGGGCGGGAACCCCTACGAGCAGTACTTC
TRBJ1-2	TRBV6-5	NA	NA	CASSSGYHGYTF	TGTGCCAGCAGTTCAGGGTATCATGGCTACACCTTC
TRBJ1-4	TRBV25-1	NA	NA	CASTRDTRGKLFF	TGTGCCAGCACCCGGGACACCCGGGGAAAACTGTTTTTT
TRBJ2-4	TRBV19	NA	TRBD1	CASSIEGAAKNIQYF	TGTGCCAGTAGTATTGAGGGGGCGGCCAAAAACATTCAGTACTTC
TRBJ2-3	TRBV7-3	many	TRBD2	CASSLGLLDTQYF	TGTGCCAGCAGCTTGGGACTACTAGATACGCAGTATTTT
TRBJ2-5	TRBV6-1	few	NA	CASSEIWGAAETQYF	TGTGCCAGCAGTGAAATATGGGGCGCTGCCGAGACCCAGTACTTC
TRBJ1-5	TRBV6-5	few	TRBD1	CASSLGQGGRQPQHF	TGTGCCAGCAGTCTAGGACAGGGAGGGCGTCAGCCCCAGCATTTT
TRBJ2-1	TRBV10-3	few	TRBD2	CAISEPGLADNEQFF	TGTGCCATCAGTGAGCCTGGACTAGCGGACAATGAGCAGTTCTTC
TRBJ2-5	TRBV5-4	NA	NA	CASSFRAGSETQYF	TGTGCCAGCAGCTTCAGGGCCGGGTCGGAGACCCAGTACTTC
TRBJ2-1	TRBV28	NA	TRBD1	CASSRGQGFHNEQFF	TGTGCCAGCAGCCGGGGACAGGGGTTCCACAATGAGCAGTTCTTC
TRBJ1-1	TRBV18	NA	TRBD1	CASSPRGQGNTEAFF	TGTGCCAGCTCACCACGGGGACAGGGGAACACTGAAGCTTTCTTT
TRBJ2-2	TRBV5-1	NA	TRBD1	CASSPQGAANTGELFF	TGCGCCAGCAGCCCCCAGGGGGCAGCGAACACCGGGGAGCTGTTTTTT
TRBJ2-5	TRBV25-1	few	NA	CASSEKLLGQTKETQYF	TGTGCCAGCAGTGAAAAACTCCTTGGGCAGACTAAAGAGACCCAGTACTTC
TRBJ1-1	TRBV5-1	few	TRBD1	CASSLTQGPYEAFF	TGCGCCAGCAGCTTAACACAGGGGCCGTATGAAGCTTTCTTT
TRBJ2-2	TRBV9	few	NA	CASSRVANTGELFF	TGTGCCAGCAGCAGAGTTGCGAACACCGGGGAGCTGTTTTTT
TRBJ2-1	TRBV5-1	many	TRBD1	CASAPDRGNNEQFF	TGCGCCAGCGCACCCGACAGGGGGAACAATGAGCAGTTCTTC
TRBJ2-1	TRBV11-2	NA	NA	CASRHLSDNEQFF	TGTGCCAGCAGGCACCTTAGCGACAATGAGCAGTTCTTC